The present entry profiles one T cell receptor beta chain with its context. This clone showed up just a few times. Its antigen has not been determined. Per-nucleotide qualities are absent, and no much larger clonotype sits a single base away. Library method: the immunoSEQ multiplex PCR assay. TCRdb re-hosts the immuneACCESS table, in-frame sequences only. Its copies lack some clones; in the studies checked, an unresolved V gene accounts for under half of them, and the cause for the rest is not known. For this sample the table gives some 96,000 clones, of which over 85% were detected only once. The ten most abundant clones make up 8% of the sample. The data originate from a study of control samples from healthy donors and cancer patients (dated by TCRdb to the early 2020s). Taken from the germline V gene, the CDR1 and CDR2 loops are LGHNA and YNFKEQ. Relative to germline, V is 0 bases shorter and J is 3 bases shorter, with 10 bases between their ends. Spanning cysteine to phenylalanine, the CDR3 consists of 15 amino acids. The CDR3 DNA has 45 bases and is translated from base 1.

The sample was blood. The source of this sequence is a man aged 18 to 30 in good health. Recombination connected TRBV4-2 to TRBJ2-3; a weak D assignment points to TRBD2 (6 bases agree). The CDR3 amino acid sequence is: CASSQELAGTDTQYF. The DNA sequence follows: TGTGCCAGCAGCCAAGAACTAGCCGGTACAGATACGCAGTATTTT.